Shown below are 3 T cell receptor beta chains from a single sample sequenced in a study of human versus mouse CDR3 diversity and MHC coevolution (dated by TCRdb to the late 2010s). The library was made by the immunoSEQ multiplex PCR assay. Entries here come from immuneACCESS through TCRdb and include only in-frame sequences with V and J called. Some clones fail to appear in such tables; in the studies checked, an unresolved V gene covers under half of the shortfall, and the cause of the remainder is unknown. For this sample there are 60,000 to 95,000 clones; 85% to 95% appear just once. The ten largest clonotypes hold about 0.15% of the sample. Material for sequencing was naive CD4+ T cells from blood. Sample cell subset or site, as interpreted from the label and publication: CD45RO-negative CD62L-positive naive CD4 T cells. These receptor sequences come from a person aged 30-69 years in good health.

The gene calls are TRBV7-9 and TRBJ2-5; 10 positions agree with TRBD1. The tail of the sequence fits TRBJ2-7 better, so the J call may be wrong. The CDR3 is 16 amino acids. Germline lookup yields CDR1 SEHNR and CDR2 FQNEAQ (reference sequence). The CDR3 DNA reads TGTGCCAGCAGCGCAGACCCGGGACAGGGGTCCTACGAGCAGTACTTC. Protein: CASSADPGQGSYEQYF.

This rearrangement joins TRBV15 to TRBJ2-5; no firm D call. Trimming took off 0 bases at V and 1 base at J, with 3 bases between the two ends. The CDR3 loop spans 13 amino acids. Germline V lookup: CDR1 LNHNV, CDR2 YYDKDF (reference sequence). This CDR3 reads CATSRDLQETQYF. The CDR3 DNA is TGTGCCACCAGCAGAGATCTCCAAGAGACCCAGTACTTC.

J is TRBJ2-5 and V is TRBV7-2, with a possible D match to TRBD2 (6 bases). Germline loops: CDR1 SGHTA, CDR2 FQGNSA. This CDR3 contains 15 residues. The ends were cut back, 2 bases at V and 0 bases at J, with 10 bases in the middle. The CDR3 reads CASSLLAPYQETQYF. The CDR3 nucleotides are TGTGCCAGCAGCTTACTAGCGCCGTACCAAGAGACCCAGTACTTC. Complete variable domain (other parts from reference TRBV7-2 and TRBJ2-5): GAGVSQSPSNKVTEKGKDVELRCDPISGHTALYWYRQSLGQGLEFLIYFQGNSAPDKSGLPSDRFSAERTGGSVSTLTIQRTQQEDSAVYLCASSLLAPYQETQYFGPGTRLLVL.